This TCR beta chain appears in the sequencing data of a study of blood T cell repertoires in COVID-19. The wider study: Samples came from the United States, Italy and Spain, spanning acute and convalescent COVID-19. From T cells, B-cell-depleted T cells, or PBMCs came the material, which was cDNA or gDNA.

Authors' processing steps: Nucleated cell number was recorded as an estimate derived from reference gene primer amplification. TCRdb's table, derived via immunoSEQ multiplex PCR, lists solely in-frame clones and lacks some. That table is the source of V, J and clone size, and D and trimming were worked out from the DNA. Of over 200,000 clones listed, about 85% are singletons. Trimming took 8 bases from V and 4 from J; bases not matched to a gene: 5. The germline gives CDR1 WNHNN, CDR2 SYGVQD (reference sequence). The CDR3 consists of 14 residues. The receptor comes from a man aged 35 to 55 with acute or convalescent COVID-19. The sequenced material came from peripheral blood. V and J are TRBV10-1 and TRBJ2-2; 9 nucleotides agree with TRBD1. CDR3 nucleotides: TGCGCCAGCTCACGGACAGGGGTCACCGGGGAGCTGTTTTTT. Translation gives CASSRTGVTGELFF.